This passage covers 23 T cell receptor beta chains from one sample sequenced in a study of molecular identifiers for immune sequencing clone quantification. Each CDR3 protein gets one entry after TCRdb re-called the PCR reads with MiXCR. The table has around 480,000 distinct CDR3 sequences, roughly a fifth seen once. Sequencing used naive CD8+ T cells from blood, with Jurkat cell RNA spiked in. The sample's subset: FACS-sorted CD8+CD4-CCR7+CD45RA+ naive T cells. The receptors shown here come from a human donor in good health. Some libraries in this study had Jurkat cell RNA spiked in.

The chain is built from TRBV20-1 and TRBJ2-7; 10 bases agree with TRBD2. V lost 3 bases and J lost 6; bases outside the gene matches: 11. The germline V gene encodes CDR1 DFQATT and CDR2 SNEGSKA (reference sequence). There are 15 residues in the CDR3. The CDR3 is CSASPLLAGPLEQYF. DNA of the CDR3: TGCAGTGCTAGCCCCTTACTAGCGGGACCCCTCGAGCAGTACTTC.

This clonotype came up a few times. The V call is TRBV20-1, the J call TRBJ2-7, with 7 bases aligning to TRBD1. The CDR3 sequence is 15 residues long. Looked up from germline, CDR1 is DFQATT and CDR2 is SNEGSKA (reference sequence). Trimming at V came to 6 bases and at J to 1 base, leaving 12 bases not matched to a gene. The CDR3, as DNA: TGCAGTGCCCCCGCCCCGGGACAGATTTCCTACGAGCAGTACTTC. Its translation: CSAPAPGQISYEQYF.

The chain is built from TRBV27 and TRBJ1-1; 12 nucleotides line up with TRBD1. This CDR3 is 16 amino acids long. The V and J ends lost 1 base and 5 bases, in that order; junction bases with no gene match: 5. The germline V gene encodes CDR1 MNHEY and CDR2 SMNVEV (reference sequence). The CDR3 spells CASSLWGTGGPTEAFF. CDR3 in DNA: TGTGCCAGCAGTTTATGGGGGACAGGGGGCCCTACTGAAGCTTTCTTT.

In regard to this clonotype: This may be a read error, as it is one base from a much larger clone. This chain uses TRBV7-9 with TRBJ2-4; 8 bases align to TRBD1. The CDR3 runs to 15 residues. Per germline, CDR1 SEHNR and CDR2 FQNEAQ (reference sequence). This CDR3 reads CASSPTSDRENILYF. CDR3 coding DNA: TGTGCCAGCAGCCCAACCTCGGACAGGGAAAACATTCTGTACTTC.

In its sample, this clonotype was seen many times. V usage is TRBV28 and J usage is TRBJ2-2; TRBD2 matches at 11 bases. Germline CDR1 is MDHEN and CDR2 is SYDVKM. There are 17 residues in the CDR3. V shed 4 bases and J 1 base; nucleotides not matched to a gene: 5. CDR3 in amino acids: CASSWGLAEMNTGELFF. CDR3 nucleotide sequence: TGTGCCAGCAGTTGGGGACTAGCGGAGATGAACACCGGGGAGCTGTTTTTT.

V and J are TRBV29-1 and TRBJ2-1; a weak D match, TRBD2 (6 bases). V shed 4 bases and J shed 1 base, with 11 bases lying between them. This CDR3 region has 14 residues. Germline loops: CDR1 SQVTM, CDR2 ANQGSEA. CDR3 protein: CSVVLRDSYNEQFF. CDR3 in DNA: TGCAGCGTTGTATTGCGGGATTCCTACAATGAGCAGTTCTTC.

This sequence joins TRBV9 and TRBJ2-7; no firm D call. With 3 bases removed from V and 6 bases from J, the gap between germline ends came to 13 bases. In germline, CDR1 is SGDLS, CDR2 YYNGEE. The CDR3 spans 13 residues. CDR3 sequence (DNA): TGTGCCAGCAGCGGGGCAGGCTCCGGCGAGCAGTACTTC. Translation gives CASSGAGSGEQYF.

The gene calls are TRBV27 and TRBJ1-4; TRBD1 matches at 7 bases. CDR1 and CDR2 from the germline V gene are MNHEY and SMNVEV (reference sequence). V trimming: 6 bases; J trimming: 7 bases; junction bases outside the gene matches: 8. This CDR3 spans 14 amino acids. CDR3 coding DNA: TGTGCCAGCAGGGAGGGGGCATCTGCTGAAAAACTGTTTTTT. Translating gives CASREGASAEKLFF.

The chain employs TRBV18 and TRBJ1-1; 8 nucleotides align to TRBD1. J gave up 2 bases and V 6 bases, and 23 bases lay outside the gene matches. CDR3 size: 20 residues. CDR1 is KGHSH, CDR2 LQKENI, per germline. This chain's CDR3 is CASSITTADAEGQVNTEAFF. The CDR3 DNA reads TGTGCCAGCTCGATCACCACGGCGGACGCTGAGGGACAGGTTAACACTGAAGCTTTCTTT.

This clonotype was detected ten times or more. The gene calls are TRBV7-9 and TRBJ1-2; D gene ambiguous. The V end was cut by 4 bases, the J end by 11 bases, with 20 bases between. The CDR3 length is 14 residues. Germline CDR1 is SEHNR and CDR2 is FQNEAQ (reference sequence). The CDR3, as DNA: TGTGCCAGCAGCTCGAATTATGGGCTCCAATTTTACACCTTC. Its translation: CASSSNYGLQFYTF.

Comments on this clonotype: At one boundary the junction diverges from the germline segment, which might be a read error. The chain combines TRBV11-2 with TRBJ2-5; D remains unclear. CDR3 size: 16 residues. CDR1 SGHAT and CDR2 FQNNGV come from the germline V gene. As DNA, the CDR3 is TGTGCCAGCAGCTTAGATTCATACACAATCCAAGAGACCCTGTACTTC. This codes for CASSLDSYTIQETLYF.

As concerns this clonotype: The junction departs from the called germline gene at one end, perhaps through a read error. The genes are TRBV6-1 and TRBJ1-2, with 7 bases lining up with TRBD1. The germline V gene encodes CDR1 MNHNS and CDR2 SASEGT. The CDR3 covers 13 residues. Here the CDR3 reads CASCDRDNYGYTF. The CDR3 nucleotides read TGTGCCAGCTGTGACAGGGACAACTATGGCTACACCTTC.

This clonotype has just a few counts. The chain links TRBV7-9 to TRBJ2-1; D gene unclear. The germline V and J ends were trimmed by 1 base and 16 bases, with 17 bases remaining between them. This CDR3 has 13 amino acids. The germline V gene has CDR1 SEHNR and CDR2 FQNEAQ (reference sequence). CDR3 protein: CASSLVVWAGLFF. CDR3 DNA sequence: TGTGCCAGCAGCTTAGTGGTTTGGGCCGGGCTTTTCTTC.

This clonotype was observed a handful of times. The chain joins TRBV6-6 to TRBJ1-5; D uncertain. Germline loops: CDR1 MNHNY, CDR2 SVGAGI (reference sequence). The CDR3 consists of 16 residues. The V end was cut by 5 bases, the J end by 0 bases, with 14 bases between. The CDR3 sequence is CASSPLDSYSNQPQHF. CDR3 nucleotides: TGTGCCAGCAGTCCCCTGGACTCATATAGCAATCAGCCCCAGCATTTT.

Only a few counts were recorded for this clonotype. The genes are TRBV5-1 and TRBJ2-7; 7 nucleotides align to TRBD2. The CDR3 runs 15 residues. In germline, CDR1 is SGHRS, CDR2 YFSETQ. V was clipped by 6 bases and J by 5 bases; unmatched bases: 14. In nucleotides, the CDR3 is TGCGCCAGCATTTTAGGAGCAGCGGGATGGCACGAGCAGTACTTC. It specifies CASILGAAGWHEQYF.

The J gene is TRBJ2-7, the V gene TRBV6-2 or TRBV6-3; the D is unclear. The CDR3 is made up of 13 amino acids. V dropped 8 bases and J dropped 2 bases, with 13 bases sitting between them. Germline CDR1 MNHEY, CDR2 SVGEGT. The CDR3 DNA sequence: TGTGCCAGCGGAGAGACGACTGCCTACGAGCAGTACTTC. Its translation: CASGETTAYEQYF.

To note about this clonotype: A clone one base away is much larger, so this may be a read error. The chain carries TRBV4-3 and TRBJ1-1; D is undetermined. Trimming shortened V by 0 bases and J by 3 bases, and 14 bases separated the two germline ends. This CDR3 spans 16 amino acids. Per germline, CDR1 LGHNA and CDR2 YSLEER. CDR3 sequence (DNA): TGCGCCAGCAGCCAAGATCTTCGACTCCTGGACACTGAAGCTTTCTTT. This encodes CASSQDLRLLDTEAFF.

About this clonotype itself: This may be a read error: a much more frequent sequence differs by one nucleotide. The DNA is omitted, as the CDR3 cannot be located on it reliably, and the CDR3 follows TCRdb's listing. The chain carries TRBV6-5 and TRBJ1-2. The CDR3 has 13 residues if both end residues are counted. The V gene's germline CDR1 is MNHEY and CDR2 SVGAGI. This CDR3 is CATGSDGEYGCTF.

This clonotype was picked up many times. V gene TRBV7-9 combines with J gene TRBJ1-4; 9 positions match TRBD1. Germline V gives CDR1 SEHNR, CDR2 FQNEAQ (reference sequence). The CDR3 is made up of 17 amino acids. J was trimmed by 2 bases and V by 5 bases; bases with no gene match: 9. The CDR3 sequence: CASSAGQGRATNEKLFF. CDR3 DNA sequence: TGTGCCAGCAGCGCTGGACAGGGGAGAGCGACTAATGAAAAACTGTTTTTT.

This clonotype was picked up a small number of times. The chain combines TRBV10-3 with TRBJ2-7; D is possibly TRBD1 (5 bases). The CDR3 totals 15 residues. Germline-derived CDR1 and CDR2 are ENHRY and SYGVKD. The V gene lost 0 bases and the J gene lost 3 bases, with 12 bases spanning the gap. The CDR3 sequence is CAISESSGPFYEQYF. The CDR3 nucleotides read TGTGCCATCAGTGAGTCGTCAGGGCCCTTCTACGAGCAGTACTTC.

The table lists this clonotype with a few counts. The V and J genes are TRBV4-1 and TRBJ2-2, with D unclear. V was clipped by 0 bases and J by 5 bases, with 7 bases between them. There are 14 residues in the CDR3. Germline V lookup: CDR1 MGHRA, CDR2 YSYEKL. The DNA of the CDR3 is TGCGCCAGCAGCCAAGATAGGCCGACCGGGGAGCTGTTTTTT. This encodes CASSQDRPTGELFF.

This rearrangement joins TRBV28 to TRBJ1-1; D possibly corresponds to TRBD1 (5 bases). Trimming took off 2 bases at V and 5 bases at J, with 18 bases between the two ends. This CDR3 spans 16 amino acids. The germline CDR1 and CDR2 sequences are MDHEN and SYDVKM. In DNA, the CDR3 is TGTGCCAGCAGTTTAGGTTCGCGGGGGATCGGGACTGAAGCTTTCTTT. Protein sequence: CASSLGSRGIGTEAFF.

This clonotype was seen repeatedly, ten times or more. The CDR3 coding sequence is TGCAGCGTTGAGGGCAGGACTCCCACTCAAGTCTACAATGAGCAGTTCTTC. Translated, it gives CSVEGRTPTQVYNEQFF. The V gene is TRBV29-1, the J gene TRBJ2-1, with D perhaps TRBD2 (5 bases). V lost 3 bases, J lost 3 bases, and 21 bases lay in between. Germline V gene data show CDR1 as SQVTM and CDR2 as ANQGSEA. This CDR3 is built from 17 residues.